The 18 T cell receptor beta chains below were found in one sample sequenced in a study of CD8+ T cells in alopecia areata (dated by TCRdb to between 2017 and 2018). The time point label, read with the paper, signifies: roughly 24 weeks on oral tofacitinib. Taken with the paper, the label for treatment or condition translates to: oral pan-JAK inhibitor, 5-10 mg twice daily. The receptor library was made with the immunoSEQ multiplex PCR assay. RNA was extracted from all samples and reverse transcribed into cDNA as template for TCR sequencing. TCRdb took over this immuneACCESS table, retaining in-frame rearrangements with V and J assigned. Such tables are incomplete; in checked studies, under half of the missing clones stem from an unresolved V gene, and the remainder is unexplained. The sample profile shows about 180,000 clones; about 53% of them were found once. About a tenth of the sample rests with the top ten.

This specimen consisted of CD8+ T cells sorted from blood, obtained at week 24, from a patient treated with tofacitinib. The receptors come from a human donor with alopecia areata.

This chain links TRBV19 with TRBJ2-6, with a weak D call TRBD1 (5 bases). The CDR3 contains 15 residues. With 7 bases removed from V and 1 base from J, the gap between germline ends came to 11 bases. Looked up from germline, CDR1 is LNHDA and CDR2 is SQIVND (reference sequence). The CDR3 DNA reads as TGTGCCAGTACCTATAGGGGTTCTGGGGCCAACGTCCTGACTTTC. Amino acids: CASTYRGSGANVLTF. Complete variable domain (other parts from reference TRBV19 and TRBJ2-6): DGGITQSPKYLFRKEGQNVTLSCEQNLNHDAMYWYRQDPGQGLRLIYYSQIVNDFQKGDIAEGYSVSREKKESFPLTVTSAQKNPTAFYLCASTYRGSGANVLTFGAGSRLTVL.

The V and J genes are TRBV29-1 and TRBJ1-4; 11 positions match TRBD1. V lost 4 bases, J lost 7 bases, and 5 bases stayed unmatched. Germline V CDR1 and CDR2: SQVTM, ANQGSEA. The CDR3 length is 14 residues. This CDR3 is CSVAGTGGGEKLFF. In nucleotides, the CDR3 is TGCAGCGTTGCCGGGACAGGGGGAGGTGAAAAACTGTTTTTT.

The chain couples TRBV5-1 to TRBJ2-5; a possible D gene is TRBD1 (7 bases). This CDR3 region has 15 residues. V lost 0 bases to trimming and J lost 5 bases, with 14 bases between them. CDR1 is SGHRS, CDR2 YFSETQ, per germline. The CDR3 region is CASSLDGRGAETQYF. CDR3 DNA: TGCGCCAGCAGCTTGGACGGCAGGGGGGCGGAGACCCAGTACTTC.

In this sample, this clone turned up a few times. CDR3 sequence: CASSPSAGEHTGELFF. The CDR3 coding sequence is TGTGCCAGCAGTCCCTCAGCGGGGGAACACACCGGGGAGCTGTTTTTT. This sequence joins TRBV27 and TRBJ2-2, with 8 positions matching TRBD2. This CDR3 is 16 amino acids long. The germline gives CDR1 MNHEY, CDR2 SMNVEV (reference sequence). Germline trimming cut 5 bases from V and 3 bases from J; bases unmatched to any gene: 8.

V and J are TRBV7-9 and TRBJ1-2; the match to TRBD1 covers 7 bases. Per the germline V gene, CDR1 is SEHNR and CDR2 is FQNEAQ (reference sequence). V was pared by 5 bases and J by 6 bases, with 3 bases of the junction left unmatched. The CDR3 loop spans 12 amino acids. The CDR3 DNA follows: TGTGCCAGCAGCCCAACAGGGGATGGCTACACCTTC. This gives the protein CASSPTGDGYTF.

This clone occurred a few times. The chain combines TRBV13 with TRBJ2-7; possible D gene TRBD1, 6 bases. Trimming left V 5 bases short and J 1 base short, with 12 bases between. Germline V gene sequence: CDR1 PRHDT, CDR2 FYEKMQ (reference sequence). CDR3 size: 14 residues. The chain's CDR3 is CASSPTDRSYEQYF. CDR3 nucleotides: TGTGCCAGCAGCCCCACCGACAGGTCCTACGAGCAGTACTTC.

The CDR3: CASSLGSYNSPLHF. CDR3 nucleotides: TGTGCCAGTAGTCTGGGCTCCTATAATTCACCCCTCCACTTT. The V gene is TRBV19, the J gene TRBJ1-6, with D unclear. The CDR3 extends over 14 amino acids. Germline V gene sequence: CDR1 LNHDA, CDR2 SQIVND (reference sequence). Trimming cost V 5 bases and J 0 bases, with 5 bases left between them.

CDR3 nucleotides: TGTGCCAGCAGCTCCCCAGCGGGAGGTGAAAATGAGCAGTTCTTC. Amino acid sequence: CASSSPAGGENEQFF. The rearrangement uses TRBV27 and TRBJ2-1; 9 bases map to TRBD2. The germline V gene has CDR1 MNHEY and CDR2 SMNVEV (reference sequence). The CDR3 contains 15 residues. With 6 bases clipped from V and 7 bases from J, the junction kept 10 bases outside the gene matches.

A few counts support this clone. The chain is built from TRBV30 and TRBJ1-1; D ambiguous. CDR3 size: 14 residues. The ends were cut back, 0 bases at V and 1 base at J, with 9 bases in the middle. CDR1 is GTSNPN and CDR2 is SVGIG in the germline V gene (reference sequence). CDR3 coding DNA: TGTGCCTGGAGTGTTGTCGTCGGGAACACTGAAGCTTTCTTT. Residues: CAWSVVVGNTEAFF.

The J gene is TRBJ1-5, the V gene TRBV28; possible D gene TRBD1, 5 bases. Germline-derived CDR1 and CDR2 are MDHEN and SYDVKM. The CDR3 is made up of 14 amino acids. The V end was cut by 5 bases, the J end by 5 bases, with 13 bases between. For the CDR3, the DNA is TGTGCCAGCAGTCCAATCGGGGGACATCAGCCCCAGCATTTT. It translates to CASSPIGGHQPQHF.

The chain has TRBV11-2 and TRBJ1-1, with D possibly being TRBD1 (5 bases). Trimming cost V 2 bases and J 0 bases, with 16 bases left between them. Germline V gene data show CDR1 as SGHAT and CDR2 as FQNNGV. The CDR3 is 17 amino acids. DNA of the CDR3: TGTGCCAGCAGCTTATATGGGGCAGGCCTTATGAACACTGAAGCTTTCTTT. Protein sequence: CASSLYGAGLMNTEAFF.

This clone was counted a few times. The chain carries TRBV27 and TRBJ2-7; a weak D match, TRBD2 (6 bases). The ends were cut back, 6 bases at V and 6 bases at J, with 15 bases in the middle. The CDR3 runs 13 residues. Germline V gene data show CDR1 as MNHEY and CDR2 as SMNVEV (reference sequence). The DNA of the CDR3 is TGTGCCAGCAGCCTCGGGGGAGTCGGCGAGCAGTACTTC. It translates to CASSLGGVGEQYF.

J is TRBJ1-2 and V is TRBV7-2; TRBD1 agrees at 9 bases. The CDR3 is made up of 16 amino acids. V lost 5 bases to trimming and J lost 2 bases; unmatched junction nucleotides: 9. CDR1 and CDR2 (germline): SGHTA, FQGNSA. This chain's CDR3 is CASSNRLTGGNYGYTF. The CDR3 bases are TGTGCCAGCAGCAATAGACTCACAGGGGGCAACTATGGCTACACCTTC.

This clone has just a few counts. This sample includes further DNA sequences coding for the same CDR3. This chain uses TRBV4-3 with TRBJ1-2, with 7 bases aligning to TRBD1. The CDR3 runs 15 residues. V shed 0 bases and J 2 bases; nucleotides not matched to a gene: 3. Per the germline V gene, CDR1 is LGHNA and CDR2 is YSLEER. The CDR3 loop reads CASSQDPGGNYGYTF. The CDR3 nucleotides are TGCGCCAGCAGCCAAGATCCAGGGGGAAACTATGGCTACACCTTC.

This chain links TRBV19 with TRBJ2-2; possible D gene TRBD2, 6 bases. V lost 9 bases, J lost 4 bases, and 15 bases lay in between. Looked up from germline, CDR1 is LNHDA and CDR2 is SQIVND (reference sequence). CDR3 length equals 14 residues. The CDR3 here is CASLLRGSTGELFF. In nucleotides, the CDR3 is TGTGCCAGCCTACTCCGGGGGAGCACCGGGGAGCTGTTTTTT.

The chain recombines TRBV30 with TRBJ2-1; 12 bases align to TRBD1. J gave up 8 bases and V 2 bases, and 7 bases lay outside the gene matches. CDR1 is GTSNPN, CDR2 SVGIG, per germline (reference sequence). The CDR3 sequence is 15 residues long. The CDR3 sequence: CAWSKGDRGLDEQFF. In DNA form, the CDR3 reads TGTGCCTGGAGTAAGGGGGACAGGGGGCTAGATGAGCAGTTCTTC.

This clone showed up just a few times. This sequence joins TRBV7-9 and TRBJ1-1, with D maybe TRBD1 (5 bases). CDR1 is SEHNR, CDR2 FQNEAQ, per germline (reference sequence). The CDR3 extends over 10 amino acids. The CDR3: CAVGDTEAFF. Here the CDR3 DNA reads TGTGCAGTAGGGGACACTGAAGCTTTCTTT.

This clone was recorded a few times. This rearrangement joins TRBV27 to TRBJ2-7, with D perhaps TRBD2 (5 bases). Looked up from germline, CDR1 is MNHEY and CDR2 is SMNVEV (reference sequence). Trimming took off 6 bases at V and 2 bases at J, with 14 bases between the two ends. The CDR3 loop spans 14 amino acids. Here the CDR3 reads CASSEMDGTYEQYF. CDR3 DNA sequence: TGTGCCAGCAGCGAAATGGACGGGACCTACGAGCAGTACTTC.